Included here is one T cell receptor (beta chain) sequence, with context. The antigen is unknown. The data were taken from a study of T cells in Graves' hyperthyroidism and ophthalmopathy. The CDR3 totals 14 residues. Trimming took 3 bases from V and 8 from J; bases not matched to a gene: 5. Per the germline V gene, CDR1 is SGHRS and CDR2 is YFSETQ. TCR beta CDR3 regions were amplified from RNA. RT-PCR in the first round (using the HTBI primer set) targeted the TCR CDR3. TCRdb used MiXCR to reprocess the multiplex PCR reads, holding one entry per CDR3 protein. Of roughly 380,000 distinct CDR3 sequences listed, less than 15% are singletons. Study-wide results and caveats: Among clonotypes expanded in thyroid above 0.001, most were also found in blood.

The clonotype originates from a man aged 25 to 45 with Graves' hyperthyroidism that later progressed to Graves' ophthalmopathy. What was sequenced was blood. The chain carries TRBV5-1 and TRBJ1-4; 9 bases align to TRBD1. CDR3 protein: CASSWTGAGEKLFF. The CDR3 DNA reads TGCGCCAGCAGCTGGACAGGGGCGGGGGAAAAACTGTTTTTT.